These 5 T cell receptor beta chains were all obtained from the same sample, sequenced in a study of cytomegalovirus exposure and HLA in healthy donors. The PCR contained 60 Vbeta and 13 Jbeta primers. The table came from immunoSEQ multiplex PCR; TCRdb's copy has only in-frame clones and leaves some out. The sample lists 200,000 or so clones, 75% to 85% occurring once. The source material was PBMCs. The source is a male donor in good health and CMV-seropositive.

This clone occurred a few times. Different DNA sequences within this sample yield the same CDR3. This chain connects TRBV6-5 to TRBJ2-1, with 8 bases aligning to TRBD2. V lost 6 bases and J lost 3; bases outside the gene matches: 7. Germline CDR1 is MNHEY and CDR2 is SVGAGI. The CDR3 contains 15 residues. CDR3 sequence reads: CASRPLAGVYNEQFF. DNA for the CDR3: TGTGCCAGCAGGCCTCTAGCGGGTGTCTACAATGAGCAGTTCTTC.

Concerning this clone: Different DNA sequences within this sample yield the same CDR3. The V gene is TRBV9, the J gene TRBJ2-3, with a possible D match to TRBD2 (5 bases). Germline CDR1 and CDR2: SGDLS and YYNGEE. V was shortened by 0 bases and J by 4 bases, with 6 bases between the two germline ends. The CDR3 totals 13 residues. For the CDR3, the DNA is TGTGCCAGCAGCGTAGCCGGGGCAGATACGCAGTATTTT. Protein product: CASSVAGADTQYF. Using reference TRBV9 and TRBJ2-3 for the parts outside the CDR3, the full variable domain is DSGVTQTPKHLITATGQRVTLRCSPRSGDLSVYWYQQSLDQGLQFLIQYYNGEERAKGNILERFSAQQFPDLHSELNLSSLELGDSALYFCASSVAGADTQYFGPGTRLTVL.

The gene calls are TRBV19 and TRBJ2-7, with no clear D. CDR1 and CDR2 (germline): LNHDA, SQIVND (reference sequence). V gave up 7 bases and J gave up 0 bases, with 13 bases separating them. This CDR3 comprises 14 residues. The DNA for the CDR3 is TGTGCCAGTACCTCTACACGGAGCTCCTACGAGCAGTACTTC. It codes for CASTSTRSSYEQYF.

This chain connects TRBV7-9 to TRBJ2-7, with TRBD1 as a possible D gene (6 bases). The V gene's germline CDR1 is SEHNR and CDR2 FQNEAQ (reference sequence). Trimming cost V 3 bases and J 2 bases, with 11 bases left between them. This CDR3 has 14 amino acids. The CDR3 nucleotides are TGTGCCAGCAGCTTTGCGGACAGTACCTACGAGCAGTACTTC. Its protein is CASSFADSTYEQYF.

The chain joins TRBV2 to TRBJ2-2; 9 bases line up with TRBD1. CDR1 SNHLY and CDR2 FYNNEI come from the germline V gene. The CDR3 sequence is 15 residues long. V trimming: 4 bases; J trimming: 6 bases; junction bases outside the gene matches: 6. The CDR3 here is CASSGGTGFPGELFF. The DNA for the CDR3 is TGTGCCAGCAGTGGGGGGACAGGGTTTCCCGGGGAGCTGTTTTTT.